The source of this T cell receptor (beta chain) is a study of blood T cell repertoires in COVID-19. J lost 0 bases, V lost 1 base, and 11 bases had no gene match. The CDR3 extends over 19 amino acids. Germline loops: CDR1 MGHRA, CDR2 YSYEKL. Profiled with immunoSEQ multiplex PCR; TCRdb holds only in-frame clones, not every one. This table has about 260,000 clones, 70% to 90% appearing once. The chain couples TRBV4-1 to TRBJ2-5, with 10 bases lining up with TRBD2. The TCR comes from a man in his thirties or forties with active or convalescent COVID-19. The sequenced material came from peripheral blood. The CDR3 DNA follows: TGCGCCAGCAGCCAAGTCGTCCCTAGCGGGGGTGGGTACCAAGAGACCCAGTACTTC. Its protein is CASSQVVPSGGGYQETQYF.